This TCR beta chain is drawn from a study of control samples from healthy donors and cancer patients. Sequencing was performed with immunoSEQ multiplex PCR; in TCRdb, only in-frame clones are kept and a portion is missing. Among some 200,000 clones listed, 85% to 95% were seen once. CDR1 is SNHLY and CDR2 is FYNNEI in the germline V gene. With 2 bases removed from V and 0 bases from J, the gap between germline ends came to 11 bases. This CDR3 has 16 residues. The chain combines TRBV2 with TRBJ1-3; possible D gene TRBD1, 6 bases. The sequencing input was blood. The source of this sequence is a man younger than 30 in good health. The chain's CDR3 is CASSEQGFDSGNTIYF. CDR3 DNA: TGTGCCAGCAGTGAACAGGGGTTCGACTCTGGAAACACCATATATTTT.